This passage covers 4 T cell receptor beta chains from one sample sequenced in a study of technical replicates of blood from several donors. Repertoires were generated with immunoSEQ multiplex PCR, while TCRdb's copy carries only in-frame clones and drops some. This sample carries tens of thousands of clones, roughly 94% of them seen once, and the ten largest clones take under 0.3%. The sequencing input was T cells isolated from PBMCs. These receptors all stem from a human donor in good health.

The CDR3 is CASSSRTGANEKLFF. DNA for the CDR3: TGTGCCAGTAGTTCGAGGACGGGAGCTAATGAAAAACTGTTTTTT. The chain uses TRBV19 and TRBJ1-4; D remains unclear. Germline V gene sequence: CDR1 LNHDA, CDR2 SQIVND (reference sequence). V gave up 5 bases and J gave up 3 bases, with 13 bases separating them. The CDR3 is 15 amino acids.

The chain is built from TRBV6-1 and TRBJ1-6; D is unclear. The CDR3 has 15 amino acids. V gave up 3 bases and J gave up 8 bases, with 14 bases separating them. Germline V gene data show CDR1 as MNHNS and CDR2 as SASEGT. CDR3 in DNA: TGTGCCAGCAGTGAGGGCTCGCATTTCTATTCACCCCTCCACTTT. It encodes CASSEGSHFYSPLHF.

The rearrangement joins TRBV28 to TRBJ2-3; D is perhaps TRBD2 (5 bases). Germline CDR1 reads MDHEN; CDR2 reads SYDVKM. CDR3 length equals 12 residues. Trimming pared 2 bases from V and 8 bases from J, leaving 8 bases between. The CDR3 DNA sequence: TGTGCCAGCAGTTTAACGGGGTCTACGCAGTATTTT. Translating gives CASSLTGSTQYF.

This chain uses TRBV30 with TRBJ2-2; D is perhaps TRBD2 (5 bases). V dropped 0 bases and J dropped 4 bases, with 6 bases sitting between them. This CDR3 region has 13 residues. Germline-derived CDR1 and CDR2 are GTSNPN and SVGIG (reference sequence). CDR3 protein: CAWSVLGTGELFF. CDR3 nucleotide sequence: TGTGCCTGGAGTGTACTAGGCACCGGGGAGCTGTTTTTT.